This entry concerns a single T cell receptor (beta chain). The antigen is undetermined. cDNA synthesis was performed in eight separate reactions for each sample. TCRdb re-analyzed the 5' RACE reads; it lists each CDR3 protein once, without DNA. The sample's table shows approximately 200,000 distinct CDR3 sequences. This sample stems from a study of monozygotic twins with inflammatory bowel disease. The CDR3 is made up of 15 amino acids. Germline values: CDR1 MNHEY, CDR2 SMNVEV (reference sequence). Points from the study as a whole: Inverse Simpson values showed less TCRbeta diversity in IBD patients than in their healthy co-twins. Similarity of repertoires did not differ between concordant and discordant twins, possibly from limited power. Other individuals had fewer clonotypes in common with IBD patients than with healthy twins, especially with disease activity.

V is TRBV27 and J is TRBJ2-6. The clonotype comes from a human donor with ulcerative colitis or Crohn's disease, or a healthy co-twin of an affected twin (not recorded which). Source material: blood. CDR3 sequence reads: CASSFQATGANVLTF.